A selection of T cell receptor beta chains follows, all from one sample in a study of T cells in Graves' hyperthyroidism and ophthalmopathy. TCRdb ran MiXCR on the multiplex PCR reads and lists one entry per CDR3 protein. Found here are about 640,000 distinct CDR3 sequences, about 15% of them singletons; the top ten hold around 12%. Source material: blood. These receptors all stem from a woman aged 50 to 60 with Graves' ophthalmopathy. Both conserved end residues are part of each CDR3. The D gene is left open where the match is weak. A clone size is listed for some rows: how often the clone was seen (once, few, many), or a class if it is expanded.

>NA|TRBJ2-1|TRBV19|NA
CATQWGPNEQFF
TGTGCCACCCAGTGGGGTCCCAATGAGCAGTTCTTC
>many|TRBJ2-3|TRBV3-1|TRBD2
CASSQRTSDETDTQYF
TGTGCCAGCAGCCAAAGGACTAGCGATGAGACAGATACGCAGTATTTT
>few|TRBJ2-7|TRBV19|NA
CASSASRGYEQYF
TGTGCCAGTAGTGCCTCCCGGGGCTACGAGCAGTACTTC
>many|TRBJ1-1|TRBV12-3/TRBV12-4|TRBD1
CASTTQGWDTEAFF
TGTGCCAGCACCACACAGGGGTGGGACACTGAAGCTTTCTTT
>few|TRBJ2-5|TRBV27|TRBD2
CASTGLAGETQYF
TGTGCCAGCACGGGACTAGCTGGGGAGACCCAGTACTTC
>NA|TRBJ1-5|TRBV27|NA
CASSDRTNQPQHF
TGTGCCAGCAGTGATCGGACAAATCAGCCCCAGCATTTT
>few|TRBJ1-4|TRBV27|TRBD1
CASRRTGGLGNEKLFF
TGTGCCAGCAGGCGGACAGGGGGGTTAGGTAATGAAAAACTGTTTTTT
>many|TRBJ2-7|TRBV5-5|NA
CASSLEVREQYF
TGTGCCAGCAGCTTGGAGGTTCGCGAGCAGTACTTC
>few|TRBJ1-5|TRBV5-1|NA
CASRSGFDQPQHF
TGCGCCAGCAGATCAGGGTTCGATCAGCCCCAGCATTTT
>many|TRBJ1-5|TRBV2|NA
CASTRDVSQPQHF
TGTGCCAGCACCAGGGACGTCAGTCAGCCCCAGCATTTT
>many|TRBJ2-2|TRBV6-2/TRBV6-3|TRBD1
CASKRQGNTGELFF
TGTGCCAGCAAGAGACAGGGTAACACCGGGGAGCTGTTTTTT
>many|TRBJ1-2|TRBV28|NA
CASEATGHYGYTF
TGTGCCAGTGAAGCCACAGGGCACTATGGCTACACCTTC
>few|TRBJ2-7|TRBV29-1|TRBD1
CSGMTGGDEQYF
TGCAGCGGGATGACAGGGGGCGACGAGCAGTACTTC
>NA|TRBJ1-5|TRBV6-2/TRBV6-3|TRBD1
CASSPLRTGGGEPQHF
TGTGCCAGCAGTCCACTAAGAACAGGGGGCGGGGAGCCCCAGCATTTT
>few|TRBJ1-2|TRBV3-1|NA
CASSLIGTRGDYGYTF
TGTGCCAGCAGCCTGATCGGGACAAGGGGGGACTATGGCTACACCTTC
>many|TRBJ1-5|TRBV10-3|NA
CAISEGDGANQPQHF
TGTGCCATCAGTGAAGGTGATGGGGCTAATCAGCCCCAGCATTTT
>many|TRBJ1-1|TRBV12-3/TRBV12-4|TRBD1
CASSLTGRDTEAFF
TGTGCCAGCAGTTTGACAGGGCGGGACACTGAAGCTTTCTTT
>NA|TRBJ2-5|TRBV7-9|TRBD2
CASSPRLADPETQYF
TGTGCCAGCAGCCCTCGACTAGCGGACCCAGAGACCCAGTACTTC
>NA|TRBJ1-5|TRBV15|NA
CATSKAHQGFDQPQHF
TGTGCCACCAGCAAGGCGCACCAGGGTTTCGATCAGCCCCAGCATTTT
>few|TRBJ2-7|TRBV6-6|NA
CASSYSIPSAYEQYF
TGTGCCAGCAGTTACTCGATTCCTAGCGCCTACGAGCAGTACTTC
>few|TRBJ1-1|TRBV7-3|TRBD1
CASSSDRGATEAFF
TGTGCCAGCAGCTCCGACAGGGGGGCCACTGAAGCTTTCTTT
>many|TRBJ2-1|TRBV14|TRBD2
CASSRSGRNLYNEQFF
TGTGCCAGCAGCCGTAGCGGGAGAAATCTCTACAATGAGCAGTTCTTC
>many|TRBJ2-1|TRBV10-3|TRBD2
CAISVALAGGPDEQFF
TGTGCCATCAGTGTGGCTCTAGCGGGAGGGCCGGATGAGCAGTTCTTC
>few|TRBJ2-7|TRBV27|NA
CASSLSLVTSSYEQYF
TGTGCCAGCAGTTTATCTCTCGTGACAAGCTCCTACGAGCAGTACTTC
>NA|TRBJ2-3|TRBV20-1|NA
CSARDLTSTDTQYF
TGCAGTGCTAGAGATCTGACCAGCACAGATACGCAGTATTTT
>many|TRBJ2-2|TRBV6-1|TRBD1
CASSEGQGAPGELFF
TGTGCCAGCAGCGAGGGACAGGGGGCTCCCGGGGAGCTGTTTTTT
>many|TRBJ2-1|TRBV11-3|NA
CASSHIQKSNEQFF
TGTGCCAGCAGCCACATTCAGAAGTCGAATGAGCAGTTCTTC
>many|TRBJ1-1|TRBV28|NA
CASSRYVRGAEAFF
TGTGCCAGCAGTCGGTACGTCAGGGGCGCTGAAGCTTTCTTT
>many|TRBJ2-1|TRBV7-9|TRBD1
CASSLLDRVNEQFF
TGTGCCAGCAGCTTACTCGACAGGGTTAATGAGCAGTTCTTC
>many|TRBJ2-7|TRBV30|NA
CAWSVSGVGAYEQYF
TGTGCCTGGAGTGTATCGGGCGTGGGGGCCTACGAGCAGTACTTC
>few|TRBJ2-7|TRBV5-6|NA
CASNFERSEQYF
TGTGCCAGCAACTTTGAGCGTAGCGAGCAGTACTTC
>NA|TRBJ2-6|TRBV11-3|NA
CASSTPGANVLTF
TGTGCCAGCAGCACGCCTGGGGCCAACGTCCTGACTTTC
>NA|TRBJ2-1|TRBV6-5|NA
CASSYGGNGVNEQFF
TGTGCCAGCAGTTACGGGGGAAACGGAGTGAATGAGCAGTTCTTC
>many|TRBJ2-1|TRBV2|NA
CASRDFYNEQFF
TGTGCCAGCAGGGACTTTTACAATGAGCAGTTCTTC
>NA|TRBJ1-5|TRBV30|NA
CAWSVGSAGGNQPQHF
TGTGCCTGGAGTGTAGGGTCCGCGGGGGGCAATCAGCCCCAGCATTTT
>many|TRBJ2-3|TRBV12-3/TRBV12-4|NA
CASSFSGGHGESTQYF
TGTGCCAGCAGTTTCTCTGGCGGGCATGGGGAGAGTACGCAGTATTTT
>many|TRBJ2-3|TRBV6-1|NA
CASSFQGEGTQYF
TGTGCCAGCAGTTTCCAGGGTGAGGGTACGCAGTATTTT
>few|TRBJ2-7|TRBV19|TRBD1
CASRTTGVLGEQYF
TGTGCCAGTAGGACCACAGGGGTTCTTGGCGAGCAGTACTTC
>NA|TRBJ2-7|TRBV9|TRBD2
CASSVASGSVEQYF
TGTGCCAGCAGCGTAGCTAGCGGGAGTGTCGAGCAGTACTTC
>NA|TRBJ2-2|TRBV24-1|NA
CATSDYDTGELFF
TGTGCCACCAGTGACTACGACACCGGGGAGCTGTTTTTT
>many|TRBJ2-1|TRBV6-1|NA
CASRNTGSSSYNEQFF
TGTGCCAGCAGAAACACAGGGTCTAGCTCCTACAATGAGCAGTTCTTC
>many|TRBJ2-7|TRBV19|NA
CASSIGLSGEQYF
TGTGCCAGTAGTATAGGTTTGTCGGGGGAGCAGTACTTC
>few|TRBJ2-1|TRBV29-1|NA
CSVVTGPYNEQFF
TGCAGCGTTGTAACAGGCCCTTACAATGAGCAGTTCTTC
>NA|TRBJ2-3|TRBV15|NA
CATSRDTYTDTQYF
TGTGCCACCAGCAGAGACACGTACACAGATACGCAGTATTTT
>NA|TRBJ2-1|TRBV29-1|NA
CSVVESYGLPNEQFF
TGCAGCGTTGTGGAGTCTTACGGGCTCCCCAATGAGCAGTTCTTC
>many|TRBJ2-1|TRBV9|TRBD1
CASSSHRSGQGDNEQFF
TGTGCCAGCAGCAGCCACCGTTCGGGACAGGGGGACAATGAGCAGTTCTTC
>once|TRBJ2-2|TRBV14|TRBD2
CASSRRLAGNTGELFF
TGTGCCAGCAGCCGGAGACTAGCGGGGAACACCGGGGAGCTGTTTTTT
>NA|TRBJ1-2|TRBV20-1|NA
CSARGGDRYFYGYTF
TGCAGTGCTAGAGGGGGGGACCGCTACTTCTATGGCTACACCTTC
>few|TRBJ2-2|TRBV5-1|TRBD1
CASSYTGATGELFF
TGCGCCAGCAGCTACACAGGGGCCACCGGGGAGCTGTTTTTT
>many|TRBJ2-4|TRBV11-3|TRBD1
CASSRGQGAKNIQYF
TGTGCCAGCAGCCGAGGACAGGGGGCAAAAAACATTCAGTACTTC
>few|TRBJ1-1|TRBV2|TRBD1
CASADRVYTEAFF
TGTGCCAGTGCGGACAGGGTCTACACTGAAGCTTTCTTT
>few|TRBJ2-3|TRBV4-3|NA
CASSIAGTDTQYF
TGCGCCAGCAGTATTGCCGGGACAGATACGCAGTATTTT
>many|TRBJ2-1|TRBV11-2|TRBD2
CASSHLAGVYNEQFF
TGTGCCAGCAGCCATCTAGCGGGAGTCTACAATGAGCAGTTCTTC
>many|TRBJ1-5|TRBV28|NA
CASSPYWGGANQPQHF
TGTGCCAGCAGTCCTTACTGGGGGGGTGCCAATCAGCCCCAGCATTTT
>few|TRBJ1-4|TRBV20-1|NA
CSARDRVTNEKLFF
TGCAGTGCTAGAGATAGGGTTACTAATGAAAAACTGTTTTTT
>many|TRBJ2-5|TRBV14|NA
CASSQLGQSRLRETQYF
TGTGCCAGCAGCCAATTGGGTCAGTCGCGGCTCAGGGAGACCCAGTACTTC
>many|TRBJ2-5|TRBV11-3|NA
CASSLRGPQGETQYF
TGTGCCAGCAGCCTCAGGGGCCCCCAAGGAGAGACCCAGTACTTC
>many|TRBJ2-3|TRBV5-1|TRBD2
CASSLSGSGNPDTQYF
TGCGCCAGCAGCTTGAGCGGTAGCGGGAACCCAGATACGCAGTATTTT
>NA|TRBJ2-1|TRBV30|NA
CAWLAPTYNEQFF
TGTGCCTGGCTAGCGCCAACCTACAATGAGCAGTTCTTC
>many|TRBJ2-7|TRBV12-3/TRBV12-4|TRBD1
CASRTGGTPYEQYF
TGTGCCAGCAGGACAGGGGGAACTCCCTACGAGCAGTACTTC